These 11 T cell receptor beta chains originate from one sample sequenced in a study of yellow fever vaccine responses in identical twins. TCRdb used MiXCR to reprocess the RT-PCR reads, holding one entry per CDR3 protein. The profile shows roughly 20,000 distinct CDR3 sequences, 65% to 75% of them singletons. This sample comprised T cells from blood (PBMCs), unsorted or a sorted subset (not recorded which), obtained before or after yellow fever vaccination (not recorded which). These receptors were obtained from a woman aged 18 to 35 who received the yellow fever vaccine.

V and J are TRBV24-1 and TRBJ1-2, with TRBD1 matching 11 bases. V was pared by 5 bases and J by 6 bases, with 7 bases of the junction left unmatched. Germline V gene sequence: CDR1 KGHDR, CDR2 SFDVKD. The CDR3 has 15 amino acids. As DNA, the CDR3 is TGTGCCACCAGTGCCTCGGACAGGGGGCTTAATGGCTACACCTTC. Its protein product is CATSASDRGLNGYTF.

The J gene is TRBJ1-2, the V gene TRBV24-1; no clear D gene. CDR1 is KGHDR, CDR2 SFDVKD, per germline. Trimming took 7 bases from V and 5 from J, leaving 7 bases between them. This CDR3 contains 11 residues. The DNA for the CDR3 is TGTGCCACCAGCGACGGGTATGGCTACACCTTC. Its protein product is CATSDGYGYTF.

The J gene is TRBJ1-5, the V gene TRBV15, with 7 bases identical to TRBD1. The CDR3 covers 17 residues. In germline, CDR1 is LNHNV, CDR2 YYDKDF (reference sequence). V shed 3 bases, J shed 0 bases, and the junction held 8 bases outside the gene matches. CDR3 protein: CATSRDRQGPSNQPQHF. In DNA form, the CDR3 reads TGTGCCACCAGCAGGGATAGACAGGGTCCTAGCAATCAGCCCCAGCATTTT.

Here the CDR3 DNA reads TGTGCCAGCAGTTACACAGGGATCAACAATGAGCAGTTCTTC. Encoded protein: CASSYTGINNEQFF. The chain is built from TRBV6-5 and TRBJ2-1; tentative D call: TRBD1 (6 bases). CDR1 is MNHEY, CDR2 SVGAGI, per germline. V lost 2 bases and J 5 bases, leaving 10 bases between the germline ends. The CDR3 spans 14 residues.

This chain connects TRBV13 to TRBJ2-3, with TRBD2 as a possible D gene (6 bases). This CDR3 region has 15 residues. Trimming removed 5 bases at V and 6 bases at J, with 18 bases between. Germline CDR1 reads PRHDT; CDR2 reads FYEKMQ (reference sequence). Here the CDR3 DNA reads TGTGCCAGCAGCCCATGGCCCGGCGGGATCGATACGCAGTATTTT. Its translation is CASSPWPGGIDTQYF.

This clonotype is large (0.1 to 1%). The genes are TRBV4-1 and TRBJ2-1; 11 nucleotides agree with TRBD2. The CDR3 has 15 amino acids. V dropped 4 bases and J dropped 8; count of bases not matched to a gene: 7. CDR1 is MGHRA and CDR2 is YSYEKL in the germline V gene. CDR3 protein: CASSRSGGALDEQFF. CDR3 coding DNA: TGCGCCAGCAGCCGTAGCGGGGGGGCCTTAGATGAGCAGTTCTTC.

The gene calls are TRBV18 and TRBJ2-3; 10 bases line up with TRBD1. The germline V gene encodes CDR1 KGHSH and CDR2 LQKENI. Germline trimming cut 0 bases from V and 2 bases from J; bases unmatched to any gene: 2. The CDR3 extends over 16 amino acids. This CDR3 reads CASSPPTGGFTDTQYF. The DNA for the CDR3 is TGTGCCAGCTCACCACCGACAGGGGGCTTCACAGATACGCAGTATTTT.

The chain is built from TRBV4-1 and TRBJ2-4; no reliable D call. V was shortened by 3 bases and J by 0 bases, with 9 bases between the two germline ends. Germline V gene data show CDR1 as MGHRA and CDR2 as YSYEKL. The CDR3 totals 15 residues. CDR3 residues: CASSHPLLAKNIQYF. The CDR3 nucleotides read TGCGCCAGCAGCCACCCCTTGTTAGCCAAAAACATTCAGTACTTC.

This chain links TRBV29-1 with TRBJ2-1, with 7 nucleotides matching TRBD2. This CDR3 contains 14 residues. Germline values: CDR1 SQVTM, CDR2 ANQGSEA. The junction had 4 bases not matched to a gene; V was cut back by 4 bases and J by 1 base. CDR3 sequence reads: CSVVVGGSYNEQFF. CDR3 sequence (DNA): TGCAGCGTTGTAGTGGGAGGGTCCTACAATGAGCAGTTCTTC.

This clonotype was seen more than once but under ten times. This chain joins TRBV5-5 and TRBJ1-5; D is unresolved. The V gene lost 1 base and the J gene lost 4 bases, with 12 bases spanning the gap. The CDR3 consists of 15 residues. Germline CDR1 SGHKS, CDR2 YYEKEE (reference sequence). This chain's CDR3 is CASSLWGNANQPQHF. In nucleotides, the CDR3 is TGTGCCAGCAGCTTGTGGGGAAATGCGAATCAGCCCCAGCATTTT. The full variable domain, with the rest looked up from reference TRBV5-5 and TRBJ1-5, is DAGVTQSPTHLIKTRGQQVTLRCSPISGHKSVSWYQQVLGQGPQFIFQYYEKEERGRGNFPDRFSARQFPNYSSELNVNALLLGDSALYLCASSLWGNANQPQHFGDGTRLSIL.

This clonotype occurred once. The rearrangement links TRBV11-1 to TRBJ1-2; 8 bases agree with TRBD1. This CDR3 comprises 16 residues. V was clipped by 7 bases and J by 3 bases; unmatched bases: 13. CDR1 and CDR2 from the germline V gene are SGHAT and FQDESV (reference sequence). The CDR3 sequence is CASTPRGAGGDYGYTF. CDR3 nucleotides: TGTGCCAGCACCCCCCGAGGGGCAGGGGGCGACTATGGCTACACCTTC.